These 12 T cell receptor beta chains came from one sample sequenced in a study of vaccination and CD4 T cells after COVID-19. Their target antigens are unknown. Scientists ran DNA taken from cultured CD4+ T cells through the Oncomine TCR Beta short-read assay for sequencing. TCRdb ran MiXCR on the PCR reads and lists one entry per CDR3 protein. The sample holds 9,000 to 15,000 distinct CDR3 sequences; around three fifths are singletons and the top ten take about 13%. Treatment: approximately 9-day PBMC culture with coronavirus spike peptide pools or control peptides (ViraFEST assay). Sequences were obtained from CD4+ T cells from blood, cultured in vitro. Receptors were obtained from a human donor who had recovered from COVID-19.

This clonotype was counted between two and nine times. The V gene is TRBV5-5, the J gene TRBJ2-5; 9 nucleotides agree with TRBD1. This CDR3 is built from 15 residues. The V segment lost 4 bases and the J segment 3 bases; nucleotides outside the gene matches: 7. Germline CDR1 SGHKS, CDR2 YYEKEE (reference sequence). The CDR3 region is CASSPSQGAEETQYF. CDR3 bases: TGTGCCAGCAGCCCTTCACAGGGGGCCGAAGAGACCCAGTACTTC.

The J gene is TRBJ2-2, the V gene TRBV6-2 or TRBV6-3; D is perhaps TRBD1 (5 bases). Trimming cost V 8 bases and J 0 bases, with 7 bases left between them. The CDR3 runs to 13 residues. Germline V CDR1 and CDR2: MNHEY, SVGEGT. CDR3 region: CASCRANTGELFF. In nucleotides, the CDR3 is TGTGCCAGCTGCAGGGCGAACACCGGGGAGCTGTTTTTT.

There are a few counts of this clonotype. V gene TRBV30 combines with J gene TRBJ2-5; 10 bases are shared with TRBD2. The CDR3 length is 14 residues. V shed 2 bases, J shed 5 bases, and the junction held 5 bases outside the gene matches. Germline V gene lookup returns CDR1 GTSNPN and CDR2 SVGIG (reference sequence). CDR3 DNA: TGTGCCTGGAGTATAGCGGGAGGCGCCGAGACCCAGTACTTC. Protein: CAWSIAGGAETQYF.

This sequence joins TRBV20-1 and TRBJ2-1; D is unresolved. This CDR3 is built from 11 residues. The V and J ends lost 3 bases and 9 bases respectively, with 9 bases between them. CDR1 DFQATT and CDR2 SNEGSKA come from the germline V gene (reference sequence). The CDR3 DNA reads as TGCAGTGCTAGGCACGGAACTGAGCAGTTCTTC. It encodes CSARHGTEQFF.

By its share, this clonotype is medium-sized. The chain employs TRBV5-8 and TRBJ1-5; no definite D call. Germline lookup yields CDR1 SGHTS and CDR2 YDEGEE. The CDR3 is 14 residues long. The V end was cut by 2 bases, the J end by 0 bases, with 6 bases between. CDR3 coding DNA: TGTGCCAGCAGCTTATGGGGTAGCAATCAGCCCCAGCATTTT. It translates to CASSLWGSNQPQHF.

This clonotype has a handful of counts. The chain carries TRBV19 and TRBJ1-5; a weak D match, TRBD1 (5 bases). Germline V lookup: CDR1 LNHDA, CDR2 SQIVND (reference sequence). The V end was cut by 5 bases, the J end by 3 bases, with 17 bases between. The CDR3 totals 16 residues. CDR3 sequence: CASSSTGQGVNQPQHF. DNA of the CDR3: TGTGCCAGTAGTTCCACGGGGCAGGGCGTCAATCAGCCCCAGCATTTT.

This clonotype was seen a single time. This sequence joins TRBV27 and TRBJ2-4, with D perhaps TRBD2 (5 bases). The end of the DNA fits TRBJ2-7 better, so the J call may be wrong. Germline V gene lookup returns CDR1 MNHEY and CDR2 SMNVEV (reference sequence). This CDR3 comprises 14 residues. The CDR3 is CASSLFSGLREQYF. The CDR3 nucleotides are TGTGCCAGCAGTTTATTCTCGGGATTGCGCGAGCAGTACTTC.

This clonotype was counted a few times. The chain uses TRBV28 and TRBJ1-4, with D tentatively TRBD1 (5 bases). Trimming pared 6 bases from V and 5 bases from J, leaving 13 bases between. The V gene's germline CDR1 is MDHEN and CDR2 SYDVKM. This CDR3 spans 14 amino acids. The CDR3 protein is CASRGVRTNEKLFF. The CDR3 DNA is TGTGCCAGCAGGGGGGTCCGCACCAATGAAAAACTGTTTTTT.

The chain employs TRBV6-1 and TRBJ1-6; D gene uncertain. With 9 bases removed from V and 5 bases from J, the gap between germline ends came to 14 bases. CDR1 and CDR2 (germline): MNHNS, SASEGT. CDR3 size: 14 residues. CDR3 loop: CASNTAGNNSPLHF. CDR3 nucleotides: TGTGCCAGTAATACCGCCGGGAATAATTCACCCCTCCACTTT.

The chain combines TRBV18 with TRBJ2-4; D is perhaps TRBD2 (6 bases). The germline V gene has CDR1 KGHSH and CDR2 LQKENI. This CDR3 region has 15 residues. Trimming shortened V by 2 bases and J by 4 bases, and 12 bases separated the two germline ends. CDR3 residues: CASSPRQEGKNIQYF. CDR3 sequence (DNA): TGTGCCAGCTCACCAAGGCAGGAGGGGAAAAACATTCAGTACTTC. The full variable domain, in which reference TRBV18 and TRBJ2-4 provide the parts outside the CDR3, is NAGVMQNPRHLVRRRGQEARLRCSPMKGHSHVYWYRQLPEEGLKFMVYLQKENIIDESGMPKERFSAEFPKEGPSILRIQQVVRGDSAAYFCASSPRQEGKNIQYFGAGTRLSVL.

The rearrangement joins TRBV10-1 to TRBJ2-7; 13 bases line up with TRBD2. This CDR3 comprises 15 residues. CDR1 and CDR2 (germline): WNHNN, SYGVQD (reference sequence). Losses at the gene ends were 2 bases for V and 2 bases for J; bases not matched to a gene: 0. Here the CDR3 DNA reads TGCGCCAGCAGTGAGGGGACTAGCGGGACCTACGAGCAGTACTTC. Translation gives CASSEGTSGTYEQYF.

This clonotype was picked up a small number of times. The J gene is TRBJ2-5, the V gene TRBV11-2; 7 bases align to TRBD1. CDR1 SGHAT and CDR2 FQNNGV come from the germline V gene. The V segment lost 0 bases and the J segment 5 bases; nucleotides outside the gene matches: 12. This CDR3 has 17 amino acids. The CDR3 region is CASSLDPRPNRGETQYF. CDR3 in DNA: TGTGCCAGCAGCTTAGATCCTAGACCCAACAGGGGTGAGACCCAGTACTTC.